Each of the 27 T cell receptor beta chains below was sequenced from the same sample in a study of blood T cell repertoires in COVID-19. Clones were sequenced by immunoSEQ multiplex PCR, and TCRdb holds only the in-frame ones, with some missing. This table holds about 260,000 clones, 80% to 90% found once. The sample was peripheral blood. Receptor source: a man between 60 and 70 years old with acute or convalescent COVID-19.

The V and J genes are TRBV15 and TRBJ1-3; D not resolved. Germline V gene data show CDR1 as LNHNV and CDR2 as YYDKDF (reference sequence). The CDR3 runs 14 residues. V gave up 4 bases and J gave up 0 bases, with 7 bases separating them. The CDR3 sequence is CATSNRGSGNTIYF. CDR3 bases: TGTGCCACCAGCAACCGGGGCTCTGGAAACACCATATATTTT. Based on the CDR3 plus reference TRBV15 and TRBJ1-3, the full variable domain is DAMVIQNPRYQVTQFGKPVTLSCSQTLNHNVMYWYQQKSSQAPKLLFHYYDKDFNNEADTPDNFQSRRPNTSFCFLDIRSPGLGDTAMYLCATSNRGSGNTIYFGEGSWLTVV.

This clone was observed a few times. V gene TRBV19 combines with J gene TRBJ2-7; maybe TRBD2 (6 bases). The germline V gene encodes CDR1 LNHDA and CDR2 SQIVND (reference sequence). V lost 1 base to trimming and J lost 5 bases, with 12 bases between them. There are 14 residues in the CDR3. CDR3 sequence reads: CASSIGGGFHEQYF. The CDR3 DNA is TGTGCCAGTAGTATAGGAGGAGGGTTCCACGAGCAGTACTTC.

This chain joins TRBV19 and TRBJ1-1; 7 bases line up with TRBD1. Germline CDR1 and CDR2: LNHDA and SQIVND (reference sequence). The CDR3 extends over 14 amino acids. Trimming took 3 bases from V and 7 from J; bases not matched to a gene: 8. CDR3: CASSITGARVEAFF. As DNA, the CDR3 is TGTGCCAGTAGTATCACAGGGGCCCGAGTTGAAGCTTTCTTT.

This chain uses TRBV5-1 with TRBJ1-4; D is unclear. The CDR3 has 14 residues. CDR1 and CDR2 from the germline V gene are SGHRS and YFSETQ. Trimming removed 5 bases at V and 3 bases at J, with 11 bases between. In nucleotides, the CDR3 is TGCGCCAGCAGAGAGGGCACGGCTAATGAAAAACTGTTTTTT. It translates to CASREGTANEKLFF. The entire variable domain, with the rest obtained from reference TRBV5-1 and TRBJ1-4, is as follows: KAGVTQTPRYLIKTRGQQVTLSCSPISGHRSVSWYQQTPGQGLQFLFEYFSETQRNKGNFPGRFSGRQFSNSRSEMNVSTLELGDSALYLCASREGTANEKLFFGSGTQLSVL.

In this sample, this clone turned up a few times. V usage is TRBV7-3 and J usage is TRBJ2-5; the match to TRBD1 covers 10 bases. Trimming removed 2 bases from V and 4 bases from J; junction bases left unmatched: 7. This CDR3 region has 16 residues. The germline V gene encodes CDR1 SGHTA and CDR2 FQGTGA. Here the CDR3 reads CASSLGGTGVRETQYF. The CDR3 DNA sequence: TGTGCCAGCAGCTTAGGAGGGACAGGGGTTCGAGAGACCCAGTACTTC.

The chain is built from TRBV5-1 and TRBJ2-1, with TRBD2 matching 14 bases. V shed 0 bases, J shed 1 base, and the junction held 0 bases outside the gene matches. From germline, CDR1 is SGHRS and CDR2 YFSETQ. The CDR3 consists of 17 residues. The CDR3 here is CASSLGTSGRSYNEQFF. CDR3 nucleotide sequence: TGCGCCAGCAGCTTGGGGACTAGCGGGAGGTCCTACAATGAGCAGTTCTTC.

This sequence joins TRBV19 and TRBJ2-5, with D maybe TRBD2 (6 bases). Germline V gene data show CDR1 as LNHDA and CDR2 as SQIVND (reference sequence). Trimming took off 4 bases at V and 1 base at J, with 7 bases between the two ends. This CDR3 region has 13 residues. CDR3 coding DNA: TGTGCCAGTAGTACGGGGGTCCAAGAGACCCAGTACTTC. This sequence encodes CASSTGVQETQYF.

A single count supports this clone. The V and J genes are TRBV27 and TRBJ1-4, with D perhaps TRBD1 (6 bases). CDR1 is MNHEY and CDR2 is SMNVEV in the germline V gene (reference sequence). This CDR3 is built from 14 residues. The V end lost 3 bases, the J end lost 8 bases, and 13 bases lay between the germline ends. As DNA, the CDR3 is TGTGCCAGCAGTTTGAACAGGGTGGGGGAAAAACTGTTTTTT. Protein: CASSLNRVGEKLFF.

The J gene is TRBJ1-6, the V gene TRBV6-5; no firm D call. The CDR3 runs to 14 residues. The V gene lost 6 bases and the J gene lost 6 bases, with 12 bases spanning the gap. Germline lookup yields CDR1 MNHEY and CDR2 SVGAGI. CDR3 sequence (DNA): TGTGCCAGCAGAAAGGACTTGATTAATTCACCCCTCCACTTT. This gives the protein CASRKDLINSPLHF.

The chain uses TRBV9 and TRBJ2-5; D remains unclear. Germline CDR1 and CDR2: SGDLS and YYNGEE. The CDR3 consists of 13 residues. Trimming left V 0 bases short and J 3 bases short, with 6 bases between. The CDR3 DNA is TGTGCCAGCAGCGTAGGAGCCGAAGAGACCCAGTACTTC. This sequence encodes CASSVGAEETQYF.

This CDR3 reads CASSLGGGTVNNSPLHF. CDR3 nucleotides: TGTGCCAGCAGCTTAGGGGGGGGGACGGTAAACAATTCACCCCTCCACTTT. The chain uses TRBV7-6 and TRBJ1-6, with D perhaps matching TRBD1 (5 bases). The CDR3 covers 17 residues. Germline V gene lookup returns CDR1 SGHVS and CDR2 FNYEAQ. The V end was cut by 1 base, the J end by 7 bases, with 17 bases between.

V and J are TRBV29-1 and TRBJ1-1; no definite D call. Germline V CDR1 and CDR2: SQVTM, ANQGSEA. The CDR3 sequence is 8 residues long. The CDR3 reads CRPREAFF. The CDR3 nucleotides are TGCAGACCGCGGGAAGCTTTCTTT.

V and J are TRBV6-4 and TRBJ2-7; D may be TRBD2 (7 bases). CDR3 length: 20 residues. Germline V CDR1 and CDR2: MRHNA, SNTAGT. Trimming stripped 5 bases from V and 1 base from J, with 30 bases between. CDR3 sequence reads: CASSKGGEGVSRTLSYEQYF. The CDR3 DNA reads as TGTGCCAGCAGTAAGGGGGGGGAAGGGGTTTCTAGAACCCTATCCTACGAGCAGTACTTC.

As DNA, the CDR3 is TGTGCCATCAGTGAGACAGGGTTAAGCACAGATACGCAGTATTTT. It codes for CAISETGLSTDTQYF. The J gene is TRBJ2-3, the V gene TRBV10-3; D perhaps matches TRBD1 (6 bases). The CDR3 spans 15 residues. CDR1 is ENHRY and CDR2 is SYGVKD in the germline V gene. V shed 2 bases and J shed 0 bases, with 9 bases lying between them.

The chain combines TRBV12-3 or TRBV12-4 with TRBJ2-2; no reliable D call. There are 12 residues in the CDR3. V shed 5 bases and J shed 2 bases, with 3 bases lying between them. The CDR3: CASSLNTGELFF. The CDR3 nucleotides are TGTGCCAGCAGTCTTAACACCGGGGAGCTGTTTTTT.

The V call is TRBV18, the J call TRBJ1-5, with D possibly matching TRBD1 (5 bases). This CDR3 region has 15 residues. Per germline, CDR1 KGHSH and CDR2 LQKENI. The V end was cut by 1 base, the J end by 1 base, with 8 bases between. The CDR3 nucleotides read TGTGCCAGCTCACCACTCAGGGAAAGCAATCAGCCCCAGCATTTT. It yields the protein CASSPLRESNQPQHF.

The chain combines TRBV28 with TRBJ2-5; TRBD1 is a possible D gene (6 bases). The CDR3 has 18 residues. CDR1 and CDR2 from the germline V gene are MDHEN and SYDVKM. The ends were cut back, 3 bases at V and 4 bases at J, with 24 bases in the middle. The CDR3 is CASSLVTGKPSGRETQYF. Here the CDR3 DNA reads TGTGCCAGCAGTTTGGTAACAGGGAAGCCCTCTGGGCGAGAGACCCAGTACTTC.

The gene calls are TRBV29-1 and TRBJ2-1; D is perhaps TRBD1 (5 bases). Trimming left V 6 bases short and J 8 bases short, with 23 bases between. The CDR3 loop spans 15 amino acids. Germline CDR1 is SQVTM and CDR2 is ANQGSEA. CDR3 residues: CSVSRGQGPFDEQFF. The CDR3 DNA reads as TGCAGCGTCTCGCGTGGGCAGGGCCCTTTTGATGAGCAGTTCTTC.

This chain uses TRBV6-2 or TRBV6-3 with TRBJ2-4; D is uncertain. Trimming left V 5 bases short and J 0 bases short, with 14 bases between. CDR1 is MNHEY, CDR2 SVGEGT, per germline. The length of the CDR3 is 16 residues. Here the CDR3 DNA reads TGTGCCAGCAGTCTAATTCCCAATCTAGCCAAAAACATTCAGTACTTC. It specifies CASSLIPNLAKNIQYF.

This clone is a singleton in its sample. This chain uses TRBV3-1 (or the pseudogene TRBV3-2) with TRBJ2-5, with 16 bases aligning to TRBD2. The CDR3 has 16 residues. The V segment lost 4 bases and the J segment 2 bases; nucleotides outside the gene matches: 1. Germline V CDR1 and CDR2: LGHDT, YNNKEL (reference sequence). CDR3 sequence (DNA): TGTGCCAGCAGCCCGGGACTAGCGGGAGGGCAAGAGACCCAGTACTTC. Its protein is CASSPGLAGGQETQYF.

The rearrangement joins TRBV4-1 to TRBJ1-1; D is possibly TRBD1 (5 bases). V was pared by 0 bases and J by 4 bases, with 9 bases between. The CDR3 is 14 residues long. Germline V gene lookup returns CDR1 MGHRA and CDR2 YSYEKL. The CDR3 bases are TGCGCCAGCAGCCAAGATTCAGGGATCACTGAAGCTTTCTTT. It yields the protein CASSQDSGITEAFF.

The V and J genes are TRBV19 and TRBJ2-4; 9 bases agree with TRBD1. V shed 4 bases, J shed 6 bases, and the junction held 13 bases outside the gene matches. Per germline, CDR1 LNHDA and CDR2 SQIVND (reference sequence). This CDR3 has 17 amino acids. The CDR3 protein is CASSTDSQGARRNIQYF. The CDR3 DNA reads as TGTGCCAGTAGTACGGACTCACAGGGGGCGCGCCGAAACATTCAGTACTTC. The full variable domain, in which reference TRBV19 and TRBJ2-4 provide the parts outside the CDR3, is DGGITQSPKYLFRKEGQNVTLSCEQNLNHDAMYWYRQDPGQGLRLIYYSQIVNDFQKGDIAEGYSVSREKKESFPLTVTSAQKNPTAFYLCASSTDSQGARRNIQYFGAGTRLSVL.

The rearrangement joins TRBV27 to TRBJ2-5, with unresolved D. The length of the CDR3 is 13 residues. Trimming took 6 bases from V and 0 from J, leaving 8 bases between them. Germline loops: CDR1 MNHEY, CDR2 SMNVEV (reference sequence). CDR3 sequence reads: CASRQRNQETQYF. The CDR3 nucleotides are TGTGCCAGCAGGCAGCGAAACCAAGAGACCCAGTACTTC.

V is TRBV9 and J is TRBJ2-7; D possibly corresponds to TRBD2 (5 bases). CDR1 is SGDLS and CDR2 is YYNGEE in the germline V gene. This CDR3 spans 13 amino acids. The V end lost 4 bases, the J end lost 3 bases, and 11 bases lay between the germline ends. CDR3 residues: CASSPRTGYEQYF. CDR3 DNA sequence: TGTGCCAGCAGCCCACGGACTGGCTACGAGCAGTACTTC.

The chain is built from TRBV19 and TRBJ2-4, with TRBD2 matching 7 bases. Trimming at V came to 1 base and at J to 5 bases, leaving 8 bases not matched to a gene. The germline CDR1 and CDR2 sequences are LNHDA and SQIVND (reference sequence). The CDR3 extends over 16 amino acids. DNA of the CDR3: TGTGCCAGTAGTATAGGGCAGCGCGGGGGACAAAACATTCAGTACTTC. Its protein is CASSIGQRGGQNIQYF.

V gene TRBV10-3 combines with J gene TRBJ2-3; unclear D gene. The CDR3 runs to 12 residues. Trimming took off 2 bases at V and 4 bases at J, with 4 bases between the two ends. Germline lookup yields CDR1 ENHRY and CDR2 SYGVKD. Written as DNA, the CDR3 is TGTGCCATCAGTGAGGTAGCAGATACGCAGTATTTT. This sequence encodes CAISEVADTQYF.

DNA of the CDR3: TGCGCCAGCAGCCAGGGACTATCCTACGAGCAGTACTTC. Translating gives CASSQGLSYEQYF. The rearrangement uses TRBV4-3 and TRBJ2-7; 7 bases line up with TRBD2. V lost 3 bases and J lost 1; bases outside the gene matches: 0. CDR1 is LGHNA, CDR2 YSLEER, per germline. This CDR3 has 13 amino acids.